These T cell receptor beta chains were read from a single sample in a study of technical replicates of blood from several donors. TCRdb's table, derived via immunoSEQ multiplex PCR, lists solely in-frame clones and lacks some. The data contain tens of thousands of clones, approximately 93% of them singletons. The sequenced material came from T cells isolated from PBMCs. The receptors derive from a human donor in good health. CDR3s include the opening cysteine and the closing phenylalanine or tryptophan. A D gene is named only where the DNA matches it firmly. Some rows have no size entry. The others give once, few or many, or a class for an expanded clone.

v_call: TRBV18; j_call: TRBJ2-3; clone_size: few; cdr3_length: 15; d_call: -; cdr3_aa: CASSPSQGRTDTQYF; cdr3_nt: TGTGCCAGCTCACCATCACAGGGCCGCACAGATACGCAGTATTTT
v_call: TRBV6-6; j_call: TRBJ2-7; clone_size: -; cdr3_length: 13; d_call: -; cdr3_aa: CASSSDSLGEQYF; cdr3_nt: TGTGCCAGCAGTTCGGACAGTCTGGGCGAGCAGTACTTC
v_call: TRBV28; j_call: TRBJ2-1; clone_size: -; cdr3_length: 14; d_call: -; cdr3_aa: CASSLQQVHNEQFF; cdr3_nt: TGTGCCAGCAGTCTCCAACAGGTTCACAATGAGCAGTTCTTC
v_call: TRBV27; j_call: TRBJ2-5; clone_size: -; cdr3_length: 16; d_call: TRBD2; cdr3_aa: CASSKLGLAGGETQYF; cdr3_nt: TGTGCCAGCAGTAAACTAGGACTAGCGGGGGGTGAGACCCAGTACTTC
v_call: TRBV9; j_call: TRBJ2-1; clone_size: -; cdr3_length: 18; d_call: TRBD2; cdr3_aa: CASSAARTSGRDVYEQFF; cdr3_nt: TGTGCCAGCAGCGCCGCCCGGACTAGCGGGAGGGATGTATATGAGCAGTTCTTC
v_call: TRBV5-1; j_call: TRBJ2-1; clone_size: -; cdr3_length: 14; d_call: TRBD2; cdr3_aa: CASSGLAGDNEQFF; cdr3_nt: TGCGCCAGCAGCGGACTAGCGGGGGACAATGAGCAGTTCTTC
v_call: TRBV27; j_call: TRBJ2-5; clone_size: once; cdr3_length: 15; d_call: TRBD2; cdr3_aa: CASSLQLGGAETQYF; cdr3_nt: TGTGCCAGCAGTCTACAACTCGGGGGGGCAGAGACCCAGTACTTC
v_call: TRBV7-8; j_call: TRBJ1-5; clone_size: -; cdr3_length: 16; d_call: TRBD1; cdr3_aa: CASSLDRGIGNQPQHF; cdr3_nt: TGTGCCAGCAGCCTCGACAGGGGGATAGGCAATCAGCCCCAGCATTTT
v_call: TRBV14; j_call: TRBJ2-2; clone_size: -; cdr3_length: 15; d_call: -; cdr3_aa: CASSRRGASTGELFF; cdr3_nt: TGTGCCAGCAGTCGCCGGGGGGCGAGCACCGGGGAGCTGTTTTTT
v_call: TRBV5-4; j_call: TRBJ2-5; clone_size: -; cdr3_length: 14; d_call: -; cdr3_aa: CASSTTVFQETQYF; cdr3_nt: TGTGCCAGCAGCACCACAGTATTCCAAGAGACCCAGTACTTC
v_call: TRBV6-1; j_call: TRBJ1-3; clone_size: once; cdr3_length: 17; d_call: TRBD1; cdr3_aa: CASSGGQGLNSGNTIYF; cdr3_nt: TGTGCCAGCAGTGGAGGACAGGGGCTCAACTCTGGAAACACCATATATTTT
v_call: TRBV5-1; j_call: TRBJ2-7; clone_size: once; cdr3_length: 16; d_call: -; cdr3_aa: CASNEGFTMSSYEQYF; cdr3_nt: TGCGCCAGTAACGAGGGATTCACGATGAGCTCCTACGAGCAGTACTTC
v_call: TRBV6-1; j_call: TRBJ2-7; clone_size: -; cdr3_length: 13; d_call: TRBD1; cdr3_aa: CASGGQGRYEQYF; cdr3_nt: TGTGCCAGCGGGGGACAGGGCCGCTACGAGCAGTACTTC
v_call: TRBV29-1; j_call: TRBJ2-3; clone_size: -; cdr3_length: 14; d_call: -; cdr3_aa: CSSQGGSRTDTQYF; cdr3_nt: TGCAGCTCACAGGGCGGGAGTCGCACAGATACGCAGTATTTT
v_call: TRBV6-5; j_call: TRBJ2-7; clone_size: -; cdr3_length: 14; d_call: TRBD2; cdr3_aa: CASKGGWGEYEQYF; cdr3_nt: TGTGCCAGCAAGGGAGGGTGGGGGGAGTACGAGCAGTACTTC
v_call: TRBV13; j_call: TRBJ1-2; clone_size: -; cdr3_length: 18; d_call: TRBD1; cdr3_aa: CASSPPLGQGAKDYGYTF; cdr3_nt: TGTGCCAGCAGCCCACCCTTAGGACAGGGGGCGAAGGACTATGGCTACACCTTC
v_call: TRBV18; j_call: TRBJ2-2; clone_size: -; cdr3_length: 16; d_call: -; cdr3_aa: CASSPTVSGNTGELFF; cdr3_nt: TGTGCCAGCTCACCCACAGTCAGCGGGAACACCGGGGAGCTGTTTTTT
v_call: TRBV10-3; j_call: TRBJ1-3; clone_size: -; cdr3_length: 17; d_call: -; cdr3_aa: CAISESRWTSSGNTIYF; cdr3_nt: TGTGCCATCAGTGAGTCGAGGTGGACAAGCTCTGGAAACACCATATATTTT
v_call: TRBV15; j_call: TRBJ2-1; clone_size: -; cdr3_length: 16; d_call: TRBD1; cdr3_aa: CATSRDQDRVENEQFF; cdr3_nt: TGTGCCACCAGCAGAGATCAGGACAGGGTGGAAAATGAGCAGTTCTTC
v_call: TRBV5-1; j_call: TRBJ2-6; clone_size: -; cdr3_length: 15; d_call: -; cdr3_aa: CASRVQGTGANVLTF; cdr3_nt: TGCGCCAGCAGAGTACAGGGAACTGGGGCCAACGTCCTGACTTTC
v_call: TRBV7-9; j_call: TRBJ2-1; clone_size: -; cdr3_length: 16; d_call: TRBD2; cdr3_aa: CASSFGGLAGYNEQFF; cdr3_nt: TGTGCCAGCAGCTTCGGCGGACTAGCGGGGTACAATGAGCAGTTCTTC
v_call: TRBV5-6; j_call: TRBJ1-4; clone_size: -; cdr3_length: 13; d_call: -; cdr3_aa: CASSSLGGEKLFF; cdr3_nt: TGTGCCAGCAGCTCCTTAGGAGGAGAAAAACTGTTTTTT
v_call: TRBV19; j_call: TRBJ2-1; clone_size: -; cdr3_length: 14; d_call: -; cdr3_aa: CASSYSTVYNEQFF; cdr3_nt: TGTGCCAGTAGTTATAGTACTGTTTACAATGAGCAGTTCTTC
v_call: TRBV29-1; j_call: TRBJ1-1; clone_size: -; cdr3_length: 13; d_call: -; cdr3_aa: CSVEERGFTEAFF; cdr3_nt: TGCAGCGTTGAAGAAAGGGGGTTCACTGAAGCTTTCTTT
v_call: TRBV7-6; j_call: TRBJ2-7; clone_size: -; cdr3_length: 20; d_call: TRBD2; cdr3_aa: CASSSSVDSLLAGESYEQYF; cdr3_nt: TGTGCCAGCAGCTCTTCGGTAGACAGTCTACTAGCGGGGGAATCCTACGAGCAGTACTTC
v_call: TRBV5-1; j_call: TRBJ2-7; clone_size: -; cdr3_length: 14; d_call: -; cdr3_aa: CASSSRGQSYEQYF; cdr3_nt: TGCGCCAGCAGCTCCCGGGGACAAAGCTACGAGCAGTACTTC
v_call: TRBV12-5; j_call: TRBJ2-1; clone_size: -; cdr3_length: 16; d_call: -; cdr3_aa: CASGQVMGRPYNEQFF; cdr3_nt: TGTGCTAGTGGCCAGGTGATGGGCAGGCCATACAATGAGCAGTTCTTC
v_call: TRBV6-5; j_call: TRBJ2-3; clone_size: -; cdr3_length: 13; d_call: -; cdr3_aa: CASTTGDTDTQYF; cdr3_nt: TGTGCCAGCACTACGGGGGACACAGATACGCAGTATTTT
v_call: TRBV5-4; j_call: TRBJ1-2; clone_size: once; cdr3_length: 13; d_call: -; cdr3_aa: CASSLVAGVGYTF; cdr3_nt: TGTGCCAGCAGCTTGGTGGCAGGGGTAGGCTACACCTTC
v_call: TRBV5-4; j_call: TRBJ2-3; clone_size: -; cdr3_length: 16; d_call: TRBD2; cdr3_aa: CASSLGTSGVGDTQYF; cdr3_nt: TGTGCCAGCAGCTTGGGGACTAGCGGGGTTGGAGATACGCAGTATTTT
v_call: TRBV10-1; j_call: TRBJ2-7; clone_size: -; cdr3_length: 12; d_call: -; cdr3_aa: CASSTTVGEQYF; cdr3_nt: TGCGCCAGCAGTACCACAGTCGGCGAGCAGTACTTC
v_call: TRBV19; j_call: TRBJ1-5; clone_size: -; cdr3_length: 15; d_call: -; cdr3_aa: CASSIMQNSNQPQHF; cdr3_nt: TGTGCCAGTAGTATAATGCAGAATAGCAATCAGCCCCAGCATTTT
v_call: TRBV5-1; j_call: TRBJ2-3; clone_size: -; cdr3_length: 11; d_call: -; cdr3_aa: CASSFADTQYF; cdr3_nt: TGCGCCAGCAGCTTCGCAGATACGCAGTATTTT
v_call: TRBV5-4; j_call: TRBJ2-7; clone_size: -; cdr3_length: 15; d_call: -; cdr3_aa: CASSRGGTGYYEQYF; cdr3_nt: TGTGCCAGCAGTAGGGGAGGGACAGGTTACTACGAGCAGTACTTC
v_call: TRBV2; j_call: TRBJ2-1; clone_size: -; cdr3_length: 15; d_call: TRBD2; cdr3_aa: CAWKPPTSGRGEQFF; cdr3_nt: TGTGCCTGGAAGCCTCCGACTAGCGGGAGGGGAGAGCAGTTCTTC
v_call: TRBV5-4; j_call: TRBJ2-5; clone_size: -; cdr3_length: 16; d_call: TRBD2; cdr3_aa: CASSPRLAGSQETQYF; cdr3_nt: TGTGCCAGCAGCCCACGACTAGCGGGGAGCCAAGAGACCCAGTACTTC
v_call: TRBV4-2; j_call: TRBJ2-3; clone_size: once; cdr3_length: 17; d_call: TRBD2; cdr3_aa: CASSRLAGDRYTDTQYF; cdr3_nt: TGTGCCAGCAGCCGACTAGCGGGGGACCGATACACAGATACGCAGTATTTT
v_call: TRBV5-1; j_call: TRBJ1-1; clone_size: -; cdr3_length: 14; d_call: -; cdr3_aa: CASSLVTENTEAFF; cdr3_nt: TGCGCCAGCAGCTTGGTCACAGAGAACACTGAAGCTTTCTTT
v_call: TRBV30; j_call: TRBJ1-1; clone_size: -; cdr3_length: 15; d_call: TRBD1; cdr3_aa: CAWRLADRLNTEAFF; cdr3_nt: TGTGCCTGGAGACTCGCGGACAGGTTGAACACTGAAGCTTTCTTT
v_call: TRBV7-9; j_call: TRBJ2-7; clone_size: -; cdr3_length: 14; d_call: TRBD2; cdr3_aa: CASSILAGSYEQYF; cdr3_nt: TGTGCCAGCAGCATACTAGCGGGTTCCTACGAGCAGTACTTC
v_call: TRBV30; j_call: TRBJ1-1; clone_size: -; cdr3_length: 18; d_call: -; cdr3_aa: CAWSRTVFGIPESTEAFF; cdr3_nt: TGTGCCTGGAGCCGTACAGTGTTTGGAATACCTGAGAGCACTGAAGCTTTCTTT
v_call: TRBV5-1; j_call: TRBJ1-2; clone_size: -; cdr3_length: 13; d_call: -; cdr3_aa: CASSQAPSDGYTF; cdr3_nt: TGCGCCAGCAGCCAGGCCCCTTCGGATGGCTACACCTTC
v_call: TRBV4-1; j_call: TRBJ2-3; clone_size: -; cdr3_length: 13; d_call: TRBD1; cdr3_aa: CASSPYRGDTQYF; cdr3_nt: TGCGCCAGCAGCCCCTACAGGGGGGATACGCAGTATTTT
v_call: TRBV5-1; j_call: TRBJ1-5; clone_size: -; cdr3_length: 9; d_call: -; cdr3_aa: CASAITLHF; cdr3_nt: TGCGCCAGCGCTATTACCCTCCATTTT
v_call: TRBV5-1; j_call: TRBJ2-5; clone_size: -; cdr3_length: 12; d_call: -; cdr3_aa: CASSLQPETQYF; cdr3_nt: TGCGCCAGCAGCTTACAGCCAGAGACCCAGTACTTC
v_call: TRBV2; j_call: TRBJ1-5; clone_size: -; cdr3_length: 14; d_call: -; cdr3_aa: CASSEGYPVQPQHF; cdr3_nt: TGTGCCAGCAGTGAGGGCTATCCGGTTCAGCCCCAGCATTTT
v_call: TRBV15; j_call: TRBJ1-1; clone_size: -; cdr3_length: 14; d_call: -; cdr3_aa: CATSRGPLNTEAFF; cdr3_nt: TGTGCCACCAGCAGGGGGCCGTTGAACACTGAAGCTTTCTTT
v_call: TRBV5-1; j_call: TRBJ1-4; clone_size: -; cdr3_length: 14; d_call: -; cdr3_aa: CASSEDSTSEKLFF; cdr3_nt: TGCGCCAGCAGCGAGGACTCTACCTCCGAAAAACTGTTTTTT